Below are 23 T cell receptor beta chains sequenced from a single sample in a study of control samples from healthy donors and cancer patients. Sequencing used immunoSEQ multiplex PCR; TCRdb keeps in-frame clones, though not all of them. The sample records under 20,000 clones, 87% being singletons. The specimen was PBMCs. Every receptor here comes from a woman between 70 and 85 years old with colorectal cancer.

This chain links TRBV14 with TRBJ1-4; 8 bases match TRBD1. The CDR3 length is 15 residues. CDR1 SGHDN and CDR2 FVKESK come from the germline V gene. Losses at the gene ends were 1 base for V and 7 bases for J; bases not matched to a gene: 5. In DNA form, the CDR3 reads TGTGCCAGCAGCCAAGTTCACAGGGGGTTTGAAAAACTGTTTTTT. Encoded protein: CASSQVHRGFEKLFF.

The CDR3 protein is CASSTTYNEQFF. The CDR3 DNA reads TGTGCCAGCAGTACGACCTACAATGAGCAGTTCTTC. This chain uses TRBV6-5 with TRBJ2-1; D is undetermined. V lost 5 bases, J lost 2 bases, and 4 bases lay in between. The CDR3 is made up of 12 amino acids. Germline V CDR1 and CDR2: MNHEY, SVGAGI.

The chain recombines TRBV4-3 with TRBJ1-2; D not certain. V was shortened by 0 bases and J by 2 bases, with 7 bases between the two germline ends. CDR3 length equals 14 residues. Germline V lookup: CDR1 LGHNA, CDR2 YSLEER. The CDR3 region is CASSQDRFNYGYTF. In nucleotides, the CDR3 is TGCGCCAGCAGCCAAGATCGGTTCAACTATGGCTACACCTTC.

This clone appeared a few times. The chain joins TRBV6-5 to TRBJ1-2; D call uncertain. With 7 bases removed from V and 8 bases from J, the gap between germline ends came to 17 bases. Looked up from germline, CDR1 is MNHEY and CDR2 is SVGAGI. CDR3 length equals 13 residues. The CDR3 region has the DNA TGTGCCAGCATTCCCTCGGGAAGGATGGGCTACACCTTC. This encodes CASIPSGRMGYTF.

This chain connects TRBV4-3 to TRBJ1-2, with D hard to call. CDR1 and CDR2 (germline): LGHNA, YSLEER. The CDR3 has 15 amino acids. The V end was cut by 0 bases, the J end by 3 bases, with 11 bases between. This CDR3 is CASSQERALDYGYTF. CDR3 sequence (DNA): TGCGCCAGCAGCCAAGAGAGGGCGTTGGACTATGGCTACACCTTC.

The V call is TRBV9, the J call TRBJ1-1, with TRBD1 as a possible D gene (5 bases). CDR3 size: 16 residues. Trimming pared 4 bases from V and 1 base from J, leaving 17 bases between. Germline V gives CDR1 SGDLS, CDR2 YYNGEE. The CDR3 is CASSTRDSLWNTEAFF. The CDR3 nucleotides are TGTGCCAGCAGCACTCGGGACTCCTTATGGAACACTGAAGCTTTCTTT.

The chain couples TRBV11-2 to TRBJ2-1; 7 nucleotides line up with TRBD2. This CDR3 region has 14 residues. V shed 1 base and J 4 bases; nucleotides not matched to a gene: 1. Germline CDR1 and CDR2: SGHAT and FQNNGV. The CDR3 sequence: CASSLGGGYNEQFF. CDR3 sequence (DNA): TGTGCCAGCAGCTTAGGGGGAGGGTACAATGAGCAGTTCTTC. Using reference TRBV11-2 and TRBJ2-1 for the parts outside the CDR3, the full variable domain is EAGVAQSPRYKIIEKRQSVAFWCNPISGHATLYWYQQILGQGPKLLIQFQNNGVVDDSQLPKDRFSAERLKGVDSTLKIQPAKLEDSAVYLCASSLGGGYNEQFFGPGTRLTVL.

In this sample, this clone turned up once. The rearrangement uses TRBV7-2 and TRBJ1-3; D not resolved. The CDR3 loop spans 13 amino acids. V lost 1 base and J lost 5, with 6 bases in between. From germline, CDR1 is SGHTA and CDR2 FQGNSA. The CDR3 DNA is TGTGCCAGCAGCTTAGGGCTAAGAAACACCATATATTTT. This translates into CASSLGLRNTIYF. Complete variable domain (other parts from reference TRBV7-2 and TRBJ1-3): GAGVSQSPSNKVTEKGKDVELRCDPISGHTALYWYRQSLGQGLEFLIYFQGNSAPDKSGLPSDRFSAERTGGSVSTLTIQRTQQEDSAVYLCASSLGLRNTIYFGEGSWLTVV.

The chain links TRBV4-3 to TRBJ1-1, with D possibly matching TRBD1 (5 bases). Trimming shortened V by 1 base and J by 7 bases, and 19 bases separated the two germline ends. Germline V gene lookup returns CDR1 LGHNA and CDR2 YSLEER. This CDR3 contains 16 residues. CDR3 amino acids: CASSQGGISGGDEAFF. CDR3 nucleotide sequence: TGCGCCAGCAGCCAAGGGGGAATTTCGGGAGGGGATGAAGCTTTCTTT.

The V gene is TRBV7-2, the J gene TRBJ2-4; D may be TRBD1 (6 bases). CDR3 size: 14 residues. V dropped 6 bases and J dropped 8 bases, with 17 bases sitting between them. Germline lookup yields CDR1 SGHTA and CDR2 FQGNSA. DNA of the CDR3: TGTGCCAGCAGTCTCGCTTTTCAGGGGTACATTCAGTACTTC. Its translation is CASSLAFQGYIQYF.

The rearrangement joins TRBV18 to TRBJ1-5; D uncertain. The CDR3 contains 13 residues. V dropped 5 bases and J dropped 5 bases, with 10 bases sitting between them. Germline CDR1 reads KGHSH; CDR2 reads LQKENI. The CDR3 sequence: CASSGVGDQPQHF. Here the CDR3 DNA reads TGTGCCAGCTCAGGGGTCGGAGATCAGCCCCAGCATTTT.

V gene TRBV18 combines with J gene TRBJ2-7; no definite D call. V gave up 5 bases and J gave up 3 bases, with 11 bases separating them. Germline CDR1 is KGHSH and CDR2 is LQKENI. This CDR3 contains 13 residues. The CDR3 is CASSTSYSYEQYF. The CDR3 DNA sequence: TGTGCCAGCTCAACGTCTTACAGCTACGAGCAGTACTTC.

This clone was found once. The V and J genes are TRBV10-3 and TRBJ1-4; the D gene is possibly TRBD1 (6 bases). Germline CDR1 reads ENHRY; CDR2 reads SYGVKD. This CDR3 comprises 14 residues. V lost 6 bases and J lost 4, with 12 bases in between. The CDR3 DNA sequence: TGTGCCATCAGCGGAACAGGGAGTAATGAAAAACTGTTTTTT. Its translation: CAISGTGSNEKLFF.

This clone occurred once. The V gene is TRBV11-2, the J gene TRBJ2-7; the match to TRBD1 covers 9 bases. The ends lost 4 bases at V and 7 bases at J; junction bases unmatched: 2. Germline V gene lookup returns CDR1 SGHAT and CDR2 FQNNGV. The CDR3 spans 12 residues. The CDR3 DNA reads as TGTGCCAGCAGCTCGACAGGGGGAGAGCAGTACTTC. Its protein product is CASSSTGGEQYF.

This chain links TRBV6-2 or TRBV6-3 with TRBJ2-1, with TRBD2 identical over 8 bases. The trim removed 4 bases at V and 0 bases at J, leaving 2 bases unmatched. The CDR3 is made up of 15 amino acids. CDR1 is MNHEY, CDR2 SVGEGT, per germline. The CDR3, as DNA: TGTGCCAGCAGTTCAAGCGGGAGCTCCTACAATGAGCAGTTCTTC. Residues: CASSSSGSSYNEQFF.

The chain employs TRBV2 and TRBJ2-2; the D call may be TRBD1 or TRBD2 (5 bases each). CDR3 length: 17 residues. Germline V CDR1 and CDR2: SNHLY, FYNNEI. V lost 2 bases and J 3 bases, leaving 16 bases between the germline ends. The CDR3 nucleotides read TGTGCCAGCAGTGAATGGGGGACCGTCCCCGACACCGGGGAGCTGTTTTTT. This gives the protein CASSEWGTVPDTGELFF.

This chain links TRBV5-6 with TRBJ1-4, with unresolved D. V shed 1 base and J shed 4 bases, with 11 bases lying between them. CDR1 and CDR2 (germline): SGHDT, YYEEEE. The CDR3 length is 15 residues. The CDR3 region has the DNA TGTGCCAGCAGCTTGTTCCGGCGGATTAATGAAAAACTGTTTTTT. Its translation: CASSLFRRINEKLFF.

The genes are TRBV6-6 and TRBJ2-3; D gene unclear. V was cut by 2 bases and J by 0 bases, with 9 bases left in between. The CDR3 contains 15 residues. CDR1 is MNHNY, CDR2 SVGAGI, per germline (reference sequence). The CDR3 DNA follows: TGTGCCAGCAGTTACCGGCGGATTAGCACAGATACGCAGTATTTT. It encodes CASSYRRISTDTQYF.

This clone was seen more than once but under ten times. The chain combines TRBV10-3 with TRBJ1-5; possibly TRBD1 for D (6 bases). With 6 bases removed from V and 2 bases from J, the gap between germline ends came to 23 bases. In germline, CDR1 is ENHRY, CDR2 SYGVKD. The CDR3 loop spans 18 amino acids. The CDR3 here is CAISRDNVWGFGNQPQHF. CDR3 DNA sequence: TGTGCCATCAGCAGGGACAACGTTTGGGGGTTTGGCAATCAGCCCCAGCATTTT.

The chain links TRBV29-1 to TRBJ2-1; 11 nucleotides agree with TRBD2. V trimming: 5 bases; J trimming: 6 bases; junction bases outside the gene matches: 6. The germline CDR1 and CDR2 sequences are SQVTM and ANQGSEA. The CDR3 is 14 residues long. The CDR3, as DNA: TGCAGCGTTCAAAATAGCGGGAGGGCCAATGAGCAGTTCTTC. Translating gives CSVQNSGRANEQFF.

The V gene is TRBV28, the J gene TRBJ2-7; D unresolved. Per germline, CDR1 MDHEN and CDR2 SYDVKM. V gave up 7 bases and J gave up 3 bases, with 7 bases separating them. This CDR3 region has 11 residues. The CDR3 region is CASNNLYEQYF. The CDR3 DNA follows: TGTGCCAGCAACAACCTCTACGAGCAGTACTTC.

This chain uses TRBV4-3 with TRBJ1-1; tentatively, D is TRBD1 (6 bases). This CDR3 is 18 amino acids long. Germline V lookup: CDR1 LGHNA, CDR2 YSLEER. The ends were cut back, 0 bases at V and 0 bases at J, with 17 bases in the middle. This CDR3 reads CASSQDPGQIYMNTEAFF. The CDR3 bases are TGCGCCAGCAGCCAAGACCCCGGACAGATCTACATGAACACTGAAGCTTTCTTT.

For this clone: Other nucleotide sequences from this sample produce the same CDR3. This CDR3 reads CASSPDRNYGYTF. CDR3 coding DNA: TGTGCCAGCAGCCCGGACAGAAACTATGGCTACACCTTC. V and J are TRBV7-2 and TRBJ1-2; D is perhaps TRBD1 (6 bases). This CDR3 is built from 13 residues. V was pared by 5 bases and J by 2 bases, with 9 bases between. Germline CDR1 and CDR2: SGHTA and FQGNSA.